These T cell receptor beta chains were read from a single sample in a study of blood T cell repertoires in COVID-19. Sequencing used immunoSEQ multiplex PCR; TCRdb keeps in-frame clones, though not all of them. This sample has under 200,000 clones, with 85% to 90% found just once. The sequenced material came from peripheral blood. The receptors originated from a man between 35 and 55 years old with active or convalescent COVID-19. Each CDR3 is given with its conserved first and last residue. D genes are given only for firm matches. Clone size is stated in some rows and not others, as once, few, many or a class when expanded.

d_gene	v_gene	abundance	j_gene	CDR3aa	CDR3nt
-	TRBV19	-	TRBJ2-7	CASSPGQTGEQYF	TGTGCCAGTAGTCCTGGACAGACGGGCGAGCAGTACTTC
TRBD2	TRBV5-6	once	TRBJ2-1	CASRRAGGGWYNEQFF	TGTGCCAGCAGGAGAGCGGGAGGGGGGTGGTACAATGAGCAGTTCTTC
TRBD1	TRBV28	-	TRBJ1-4	CASSGDRATNEKLFF	TGTGCCAGCAGTGGGGACAGGGCAACTAATGAAAAACTGTTTTTT
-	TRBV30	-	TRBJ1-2	CAWSSRGAANYGYTF	TGTGCCTGGAGTAGTCGGGGGGCGGCTAACTATGGCTACACCTTC
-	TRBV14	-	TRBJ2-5	CASSQDLWQGRKTQYF	TGTGCCAGCAGCCAAGACTTATGGCAGGGGCGAAAGACCCAGTACTTC
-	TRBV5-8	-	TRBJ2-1	CASSSIRVRAGPSYNEQFF	TGTGCCAGCAGCTCGATTCGCGTTAGAGCGGGCCCTTCCTACAATGAGCAGTTCTTC
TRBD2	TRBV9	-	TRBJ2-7	CAGSPLSGSYEQYF	TGTGCCGGCAGCCCACTAAGCGGGAGCTACGAGCAGTACTTC
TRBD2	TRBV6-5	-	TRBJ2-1	CASSFLREAMNNEQFF	TGTGCCAGCAGTTTCCTGCGGGAGGCAATGAACAATGAGCAGTTCTTC
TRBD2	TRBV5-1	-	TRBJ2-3	CASSLASGNTDTQYF	TGCGCCAGCAGCTTGGCTAGCGGTAACACAGATACGCAGTATTTT
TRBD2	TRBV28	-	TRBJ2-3	CASSLLAGGSDTQYF	TGTGCCAGCAGTTTACTAGCGGGAGGATCGGATACGCAGTATTTT
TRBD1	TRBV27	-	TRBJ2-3	CASSLQGADTQYF	TGTGCCAGCAGTTTACAGGGGGCAGATACGCAGTATTTT
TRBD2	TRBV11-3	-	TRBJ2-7	CASSLAGGLAGGAYEQYF	TGTGCCAGCAGCTTAGCTGGGGGCCTAGCGGGAGGTGCCTACGAGCAGTACTTC
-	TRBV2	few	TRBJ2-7	CASSGGLAAHEQYF	TGTGCCAGCAGTGGCGGGCTAGCTGCCCACGAGCAGTACTTC
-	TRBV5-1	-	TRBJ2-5	CASSFIETQYF	TGCGCCAGCAGCTTTATAGAGACCCAGTACTTC
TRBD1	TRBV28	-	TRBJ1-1	CASRGQGAGNTEAFF	TGTGCCAGCAGGGGACAGGGGGCGGGGAACACTGAAGCTTTCTTT
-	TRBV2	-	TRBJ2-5	CASTPELTIQETQYF	TGTGCCAGCACTCCAGAGTTAACTATACAAGAGACCCAGTACTTC
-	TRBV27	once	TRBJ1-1	CASSFNGVVFTEAFF	TGTGCCAGCAGTTTCAACGGGGTGGTCTTTACTGAAGCTTTCTTT
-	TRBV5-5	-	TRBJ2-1	CASSPHSDEQFF	TGTGCCAGCAGCCCGCATTCGGATGAGCAGTTCTTC
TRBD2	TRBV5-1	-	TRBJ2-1	CASSLAGLAANEQFF	TGCGCCAGCAGCTTGGCGGGACTAGCGGCCAATGAGCAGTTCTTC
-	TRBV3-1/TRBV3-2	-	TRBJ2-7	CASSLGHDSYEQYF	TGTGCCAGCAGCCTTGGGCACGACTCCTACGAGCAGTACTTC